A single sample is the source of the 3 T cell receptor beta chains below, sequenced in a study of blood T cell repertoires in COVID-19. Sequencing used immunoSEQ multiplex PCR; TCRdb keeps in-frame clones, though not all of them. The data show around 200,000 clones, just over 85% seen once. The specimen sequenced was peripheral blood. These receptors all stem from a man aged 80 or over with acute or convalescent COVID-19.

This clone was counted a few times. The rearrangement joins TRBV18 to TRBJ2-7; 8 nucleotides agree with TRBD2. Germline V CDR1 and CDR2: KGHSH, LQKENI. Trimming cost V 0 bases and J 2 bases; bases outside gene matches: 6. This CDR3 spans 16 amino acids. CDR3 sequence (DNA): TGTGCCAGCTCACCACCGGTTAGAGCGGGAGCCTACGAGCAGTACTTC. Translating it yields CASSPPVRAGAYEQYF.

The CDR3 protein is CASSLVLASEQFF. CDR3 in DNA: TGTGCCAGCAGTTTAGTACTAGCTTCTGAGCAGTTCTTC. V gene TRBV12-3 or TRBV12-4 combines with J gene TRBJ2-1; weak D call: TRBD2 (6 bases). With 1 base removed from V and 9 bases from J, the gap between germline ends came to 10 bases. This CDR3 is built from 13 residues.

This chain uses TRBV5-5 with TRBJ1-3; no definite D call. This CDR3 comprises 19 residues. Trimming pared 4 bases from V and 0 bases from J, leaving 23 bases between. From germline, CDR1 is SGHKS and CDR2 YYEKEE (reference sequence). The CDR3 reads CASSPGLAVSTVSGNTIYF. The CDR3 nucleotides are TGTGCCAGCAGCCCGGGCCTAGCTGTCTCTACGGTCTCTGGAAACACCATATATTTT.